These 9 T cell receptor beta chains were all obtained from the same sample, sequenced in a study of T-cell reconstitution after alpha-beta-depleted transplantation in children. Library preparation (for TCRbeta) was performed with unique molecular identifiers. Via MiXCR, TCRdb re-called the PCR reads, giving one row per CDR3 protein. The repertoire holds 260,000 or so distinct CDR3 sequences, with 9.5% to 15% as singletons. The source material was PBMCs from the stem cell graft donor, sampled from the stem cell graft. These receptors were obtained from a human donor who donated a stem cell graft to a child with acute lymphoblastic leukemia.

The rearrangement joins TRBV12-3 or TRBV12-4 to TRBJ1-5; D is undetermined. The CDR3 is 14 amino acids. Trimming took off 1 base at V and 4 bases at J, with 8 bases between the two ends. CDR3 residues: CASSLVIENQPQHF. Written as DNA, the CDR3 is TGTGCCAGCAGTTTAGTAATAGAAAATCAGCCCCAGCATTTT.

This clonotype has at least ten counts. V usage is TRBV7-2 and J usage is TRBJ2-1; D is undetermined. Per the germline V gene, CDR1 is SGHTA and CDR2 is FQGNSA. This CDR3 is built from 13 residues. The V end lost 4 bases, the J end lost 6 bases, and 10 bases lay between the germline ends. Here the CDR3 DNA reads TGTGCCAGCAGCTCTCTAGGGCCCAATGAGCAGTTCTTC. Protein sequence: CASSSLGPNEQFF.

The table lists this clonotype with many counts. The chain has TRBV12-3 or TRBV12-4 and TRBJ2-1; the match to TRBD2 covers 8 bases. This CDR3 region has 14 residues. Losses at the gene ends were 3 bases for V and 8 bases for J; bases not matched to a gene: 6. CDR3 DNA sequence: TGTGCCAGCAGTTTTCTGCTAGCGGGTGATGAGCAGTTCTTC. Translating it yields CASSFLLAGDEQFF.

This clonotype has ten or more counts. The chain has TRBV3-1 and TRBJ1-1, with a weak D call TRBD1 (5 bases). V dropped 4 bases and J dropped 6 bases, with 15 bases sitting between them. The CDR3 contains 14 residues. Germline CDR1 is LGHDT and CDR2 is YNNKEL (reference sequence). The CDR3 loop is CASSPRFEGAEAFF. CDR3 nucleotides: TGTGCCAGCAGCCCCCGTTTTGAAGGGGCTGAAGCTTTCTTT.

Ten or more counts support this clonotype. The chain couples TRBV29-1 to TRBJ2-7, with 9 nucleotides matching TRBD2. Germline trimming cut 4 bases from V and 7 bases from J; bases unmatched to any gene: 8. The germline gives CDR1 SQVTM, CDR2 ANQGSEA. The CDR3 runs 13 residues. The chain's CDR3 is CSVVAGDSGEQYF. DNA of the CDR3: TGCAGCGTTGTAGCGGGAGACTCGGGGGAGCAGTACTTC.

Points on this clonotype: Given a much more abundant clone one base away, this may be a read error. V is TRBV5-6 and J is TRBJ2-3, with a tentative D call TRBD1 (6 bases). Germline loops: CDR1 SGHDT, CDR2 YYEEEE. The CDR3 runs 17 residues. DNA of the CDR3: TGTGCCAGCAGCCCGGTTACCAGGGGCTTTTTCACAGATATGCAGTATTTT. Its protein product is CASSPVTRGFFTDMQYF.

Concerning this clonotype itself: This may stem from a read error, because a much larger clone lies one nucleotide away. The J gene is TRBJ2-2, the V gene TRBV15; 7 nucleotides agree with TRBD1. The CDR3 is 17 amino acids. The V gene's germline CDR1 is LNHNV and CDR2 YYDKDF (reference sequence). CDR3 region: CATSRDQGVGRTVELFF. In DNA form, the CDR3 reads TGTGCCACCAGCAGAGATCAGGGGGTCGGGCGTACCGTGGAGCTGTTTTTT.

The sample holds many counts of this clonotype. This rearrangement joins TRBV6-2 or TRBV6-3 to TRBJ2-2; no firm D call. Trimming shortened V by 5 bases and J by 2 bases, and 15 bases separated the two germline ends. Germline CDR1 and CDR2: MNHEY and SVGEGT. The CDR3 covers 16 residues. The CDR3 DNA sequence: TGTGCCAGCAGTCGGACGTTCACGCCCAACACCGGGGAGCTGTTTTTT. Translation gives CASSRTFTPNTGELFF.

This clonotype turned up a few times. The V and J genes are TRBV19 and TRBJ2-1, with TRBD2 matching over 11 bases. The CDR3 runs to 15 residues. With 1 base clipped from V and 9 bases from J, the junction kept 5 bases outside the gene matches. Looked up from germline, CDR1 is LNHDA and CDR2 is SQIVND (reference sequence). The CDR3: CASSIVAGGPTEQFF. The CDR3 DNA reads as TGTGCCAGTAGTATAGTAGCGGGAGGGCCAACTGAGCAGTTCTTC.